At least ten counts were recorded for the clone carrying this TCR beta chain. What it binds is not known. The sample belongs to a study of glioma-infiltrating T cells. Study background: Samples included WHO grade II oligodendrogliomas or astrocytomas and initial-diagnosis grade IV glioblastomas.

Study-wide results and caveats: A blood CDR3 motif signature was depleted in highly divergent patients.

V lost 1 base, J lost 3 bases, and 9 bases lay in between. The CDR3 has 14 amino acids. CDR1 is MDHEN and CDR2 is SYDVKM in the germline V gene. Amplification of TCR alpha and beta CDR3 regions from RNA used iRepertoire nested multiplex PCR. TCRdb re-derived calls from the multiplex PCR reads in MiXCR, one entry per CDR3 protein. The sample has around 350,000 distinct CDR3 sequences; more than 35% are singletons. Sequencing used glioma tissue, nonneoplastic brain tissue, or PBMCs (not recorded which). The TCR sequence derives from a human donor with low-grade glioma or glioblastoma, undergoing nonglioma brain surgery, or in good health (not recorded which). The chain uses TRBV28 and TRBJ2-5; D unresolved. The CDR3 nucleotides are TGTGCCAGCAGTTTATTTATAGGGAAAGAGACCCAGTACTTC. Translating it yields CASSLFIGKETQYF.